These 12 T cell receptor beta chains were sequenced from one sample in a study of identical twins. One entry per CDR3 protein results from TCRdb running MiXCR on the 5' RACE reads. The table shows 1.5 million to 2 million distinct CDR3 sequences, with under 35% occurring only once. Material for sequencing was cord blood. The receptor source for this set is a newborn girl in good health.

The rearrangement uses TRBV20-1 and TRBJ2-7, with D maybe TRBD2 (5 bases). Trimming pared 4 bases from V and 0 bases from J, leaving 7 bases between. CDR1 and CDR2 from the germline V gene are DFQATT and SNEGSKA (reference sequence). There are 12 residues in the CDR3. The CDR3 DNA sequence: TGCAGTGCTAAGCGGTTCTCCTACGAGCAGTACTTC. This sequence encodes CSAKRFSYEQYF.

V is TRBV10-3 and J is TRBJ2-6, with D possibly matching TRBD1 (6 bases). The ends were cut back, 8 bases at V and 1 base at J, with 12 bases in the middle. Germline loops: CDR1 ENHRY, CDR2 SYGVKD. The CDR3 is made up of 15 amino acids. The CDR3 region has the DNA TGTGCCATCGGTCAGGGGCCTTCTGGGGCCAACGTCCTGACTTTC. Translating gives CAIGQGPSGANVLTF.

This clonotype has just a few counts. The rearrangement uses TRBV12-3 or TRBV12-4 and TRBJ1-4, with 7 nucleotides matching TRBD1. This CDR3 is built from 15 residues. The V segment lost 5 bases and the J segment 7 bases; nucleotides outside the gene matches: 10. CDR3 in amino acids: CASSQTQGGGEKLFF. The CDR3 DNA reads as TGTGCCAGCAGTCAAACCCAGGGGGGCGGTGAAAAACTGTTTTTT.

In this sample, this clonotype turned up a few times. The rearrangement uses TRBV20-1 and TRBJ1-1, with D unclear. In germline, CDR1 is DFQATT, CDR2 SNEGSKA (reference sequence). The CDR3 loop spans 11 amino acids. Trimming took off 1 base at V and 2 bases at J, with 2 bases between the two ends. CDR3 DNA: TGCAGTGCTAGAGCCAACACTGAAGCTTTCTTT. Its translation is CSARANTEAFF.

This chain uses TRBV2 with TRBJ2-1; 8 bases line up with TRBD2. This CDR3 spans 15 amino acids. The V segment lost 9 bases and the J segment 3 bases; nucleotides outside the gene matches: 10. Germline CDR1 and CDR2: SNHLY and FYNNEI. CDR3 sequence reads: CARTGTRGIYNEQFF. The CDR3 DNA sequence: TGTGCCAGGACCGGGACTAGAGGAATCTACAATGAGCAGTTCTTC.

Here the CDR3 reads CASSLITGLGEQYF. CDR3 in DNA: TGTGCCAGCAGCCTGATCACAGGGCTAGGCGAGCAGTACTTC. The chain uses TRBV5-6 and TRBJ2-7; D is possibly TRBD1 (6 bases). The germline V and J ends were trimmed by 4 bases and 6 bases, with 17 bases remaining between them. CDR1 is SGHDT and CDR2 is YYEEEE in the germline V gene. The CDR3 contains 14 residues.

This clonotype occurred a few times. The rearrangement joins TRBV5-1 to TRBJ2-7; possibly TRBD2 for D (7 bases). The CDR3 is 14 amino acids. Germline lookup yields CDR1 SGHRS and CDR2 YFSETQ. With 1 base removed from V and 2 bases from J, the gap between germline ends came to 10 bases. The CDR3 region is CASSLWGGPYEQYF. The CDR3, as DNA: TGCGCCAGCAGCTTGTGGGGGGGGCCCTACGAGCAGTACTTC.

The chain couples TRBV24-1 to TRBJ2-5, with TRBD1 matching 8 bases. Germline CDR1 is KGHDR and CDR2 is SFDVKD. CDR3 size: 14 residues. Unmatched junction bases numbered 9, after V lost 2 bases and J lost 11 bases. CDR3 sequence: CATSDSDRVGEQYF. CDR3 DNA sequence: TGTGCCACCAGTGATTCGGACAGGGTAGGGGAGCAGTACTTC.

As to this clonotype: Sequence at one end of the junction differs from germline and may be a read error. The chain employs TRBV20-1 and TRBJ2-3; 7 nucleotides line up with TRBD2. Germline V gene data show CDR1 as DFQATT and CDR2 as SNEGSKA (reference sequence). The CDR3 is 13 residues long. This CDR3 reads CSARSGVVDTRYF. CDR3 sequence (DNA): TGCAGTGCTAGAAGCGGGGTAGTAGATACGCGGTATTTT.

This clonotype was recorded a few times. The chain recombines TRBV24-1 with TRBJ2-7; 7 bases fit TRBD2. Trimming cost V 9 bases and J 2 bases; bases outside gene matches: 6. The CDR3 runs 13 residues. The germline CDR1 and CDR2 sequences are KGHDR and SFDVKD. CDR3 nucleotide sequence: TGTGCCACCGGCGGGAGACATCCCTACGAGCAGTACTTC. The encoded protein is CATGGRHPYEQYF.

The V and J genes are TRBV30 and TRBJ2-7, with 9 bases lining up with TRBD2. The CDR3 totals 14 residues. Germline assignment: CDR1 GTSNPN and CDR2 SVGIG (reference sequence). Unmatched junction bases numbered 4, after V lost 1 base and J lost 3 bases. The CDR3 bases are TGTGCCTGGAGTGCCGGGACTAGCCTCTACGAGCAGTACTTC. Protein sequence: CAWSAGTSLYEQYF.

This clonotype has just a few counts. The V and J genes are TRBV5-1 and TRBJ1-4, with D maybe TRBD1 (6 bases). CDR1 and CDR2 (germline): SGHRS, YFSETQ. There are 14 residues in the CDR3. The V end lost 2 bases, the J end lost 4 bases, and 9 bases lay between the germline ends. The CDR3 DNA sequence: TGCGCCAGCAGCTTCCAGGGGAGTAATGAAAAACTGTTTTTT. It is translated as CASSFQGSNEKLFF.